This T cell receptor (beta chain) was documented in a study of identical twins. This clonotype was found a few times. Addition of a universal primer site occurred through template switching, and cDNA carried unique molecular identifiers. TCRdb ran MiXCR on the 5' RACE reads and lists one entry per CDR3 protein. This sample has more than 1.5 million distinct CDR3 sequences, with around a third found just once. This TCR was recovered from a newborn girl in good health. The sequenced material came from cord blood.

CDR3 coding DNA: TGCGCCAGCAGCTCCCCAGGGACAGGGGGAGAGACCCAGTACTTC. This codes for CASSSPGTGGETQYF. This chain connects TRBV5-1 to TRBJ2-5, with 11 bases lining up with TRBD1. Germline trimming cut 3 bases from V and 4 bases from J; bases unmatched to any gene: 5. The germline V gene encodes CDR1 SGHRS and CDR2 YFSETQ. The CDR3 is 15 residues long.